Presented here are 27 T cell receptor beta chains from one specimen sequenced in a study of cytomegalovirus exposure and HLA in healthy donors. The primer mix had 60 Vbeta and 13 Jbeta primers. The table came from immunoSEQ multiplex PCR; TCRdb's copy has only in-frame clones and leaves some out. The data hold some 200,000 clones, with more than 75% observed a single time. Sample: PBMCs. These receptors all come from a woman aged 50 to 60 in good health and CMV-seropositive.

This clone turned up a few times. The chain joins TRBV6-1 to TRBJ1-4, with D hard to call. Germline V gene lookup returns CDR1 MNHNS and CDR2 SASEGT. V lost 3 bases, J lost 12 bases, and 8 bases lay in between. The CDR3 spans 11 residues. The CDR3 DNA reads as TGTGCCAGCAGTGACGGGATGGAACTGTTTTTT. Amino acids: CASSDGMELFF.

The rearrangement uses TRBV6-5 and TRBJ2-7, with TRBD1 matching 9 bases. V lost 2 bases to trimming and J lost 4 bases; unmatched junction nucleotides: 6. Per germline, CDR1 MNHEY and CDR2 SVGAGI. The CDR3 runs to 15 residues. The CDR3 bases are TGTGCCAGCAGTTACACCAACAGGGGGCAGTACGAGCAGTACTTC. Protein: CASSYTNRGQYEQYF.

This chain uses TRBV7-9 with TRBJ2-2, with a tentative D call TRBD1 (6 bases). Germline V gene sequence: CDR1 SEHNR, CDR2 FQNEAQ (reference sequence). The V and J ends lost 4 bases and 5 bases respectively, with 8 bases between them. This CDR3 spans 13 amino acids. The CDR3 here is CASSSQGTGELFF. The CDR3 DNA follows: TGTGCCAGCAGCTCGCAGGGGACCGGGGAGCTGTTTTTT.

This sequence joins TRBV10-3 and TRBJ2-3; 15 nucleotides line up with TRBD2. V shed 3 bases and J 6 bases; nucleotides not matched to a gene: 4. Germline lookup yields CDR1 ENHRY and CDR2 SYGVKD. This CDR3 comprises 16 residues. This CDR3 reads CAISDGLAGGPDTQYF. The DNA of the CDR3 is TGTGCCATCAGTGACGGACTAGCGGGGGGGCCCGATACGCAGTATTTT.

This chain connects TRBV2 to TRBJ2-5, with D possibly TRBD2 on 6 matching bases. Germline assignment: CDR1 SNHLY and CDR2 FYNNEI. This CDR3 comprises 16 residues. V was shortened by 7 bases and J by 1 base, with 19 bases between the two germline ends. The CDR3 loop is CASTSGRGFGQETQYF. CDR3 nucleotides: TGTGCCAGCACAAGTGGGCGGGGATTTGGCCAAGAGACCCAGTACTTC.

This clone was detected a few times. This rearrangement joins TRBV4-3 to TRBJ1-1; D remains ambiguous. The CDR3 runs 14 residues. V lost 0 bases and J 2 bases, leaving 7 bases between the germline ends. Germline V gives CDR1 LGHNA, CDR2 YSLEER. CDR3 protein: CASSQEWRNTEAFF. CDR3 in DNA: TGCGCCAGCAGCCAAGAGTGGAGAAACACTGAAGCTTTCTTT.

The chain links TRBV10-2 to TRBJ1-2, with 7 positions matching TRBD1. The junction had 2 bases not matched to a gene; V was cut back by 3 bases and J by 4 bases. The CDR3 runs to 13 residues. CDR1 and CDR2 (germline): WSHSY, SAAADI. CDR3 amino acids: CASSDRGAYGYTF. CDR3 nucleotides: TGCGCCAGCAGTGACAGGGGGGCCTATGGCTACACCTTC.

Here the CDR3 reads CASSFGTLGTDTQYF. Here the CDR3 DNA reads TGTGCCAGCAGTTTCGGGACACTAGGGACAGATACGCAGTATTTT. V and J are TRBV28 and TRBJ2-3; TRBD1 might be the D (6 bases). Trimming took off 3 bases at V and 3 bases at J, with 13 bases between the two ends. The germline CDR1 and CDR2 sequences are MDHEN and SYDVKM. The CDR3 has 15 amino acids.

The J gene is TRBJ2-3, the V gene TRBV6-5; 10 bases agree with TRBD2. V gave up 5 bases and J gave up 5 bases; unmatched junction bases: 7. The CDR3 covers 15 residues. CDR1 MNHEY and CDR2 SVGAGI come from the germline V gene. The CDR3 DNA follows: TGTGCCAGCAGTCTCTTAGCGGGGGGCCAAGATACGCAGTATTTT. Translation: CASSLLAGGQDTQYF.

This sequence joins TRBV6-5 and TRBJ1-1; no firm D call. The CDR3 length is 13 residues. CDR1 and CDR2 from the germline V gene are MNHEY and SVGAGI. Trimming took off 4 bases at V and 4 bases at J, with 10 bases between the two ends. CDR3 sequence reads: CASSFGVTTEAFF. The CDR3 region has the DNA TGTGCCAGCAGTTTCGGGGTCACCACTGAAGCTTTCTTT.

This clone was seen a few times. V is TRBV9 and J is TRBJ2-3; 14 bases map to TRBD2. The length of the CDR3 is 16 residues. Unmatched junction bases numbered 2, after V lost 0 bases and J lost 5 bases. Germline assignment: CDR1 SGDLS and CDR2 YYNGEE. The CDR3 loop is CASSVAGTSGGDTQYF. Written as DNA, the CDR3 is TGTGCCAGCAGCGTAGCTGGGACTAGCGGGGGAGATACGCAGTATTTT.

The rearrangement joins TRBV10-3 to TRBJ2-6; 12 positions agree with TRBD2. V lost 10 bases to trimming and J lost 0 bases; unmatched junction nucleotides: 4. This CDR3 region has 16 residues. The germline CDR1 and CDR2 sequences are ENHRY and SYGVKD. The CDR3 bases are TGTGCCACTACTAGCGGGGGGATCTCTGGGGCCAACGTCCTGACTTTC. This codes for CATTSGGISGANVLTF.

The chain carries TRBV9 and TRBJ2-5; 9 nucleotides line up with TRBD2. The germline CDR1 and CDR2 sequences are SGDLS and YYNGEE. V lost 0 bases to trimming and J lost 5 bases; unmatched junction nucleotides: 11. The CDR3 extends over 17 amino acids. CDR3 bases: TGTGCCAGCAGCGTAGGGGATAGCGGGGGAATTGGCGAGACCCAGTACTTC. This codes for CASSVGDSGGIGETQYF.

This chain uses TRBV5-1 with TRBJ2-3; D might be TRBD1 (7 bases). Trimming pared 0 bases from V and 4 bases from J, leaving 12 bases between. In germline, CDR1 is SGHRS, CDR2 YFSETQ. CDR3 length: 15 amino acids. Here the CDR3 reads CASSLVGGTADTQYF. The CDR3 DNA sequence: TGCGCCAGCAGCTTGGTCGGCGGGACAGCAGATACGCAGTATTTT. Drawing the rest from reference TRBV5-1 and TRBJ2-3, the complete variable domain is KAGVTQTPRYLIKTRGQQVTLSCSPISGHRSVSWYQQTPGQGLQFLFEYFSETQRNKGNFPGRFSGRQFSNSRSEMNVSTLELGDSALYLCASSLVGGTADTQYFGPGTRLTVL.

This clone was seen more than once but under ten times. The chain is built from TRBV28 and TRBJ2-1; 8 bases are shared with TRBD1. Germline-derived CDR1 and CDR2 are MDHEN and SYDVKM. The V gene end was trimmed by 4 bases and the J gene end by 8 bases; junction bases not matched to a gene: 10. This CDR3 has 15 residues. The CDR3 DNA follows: TGTGCCAGCAGTTCCTCCGGACAGGGTTTGGATGAGCAGTTCTTC. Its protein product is CASSSSGQGLDEQFF.

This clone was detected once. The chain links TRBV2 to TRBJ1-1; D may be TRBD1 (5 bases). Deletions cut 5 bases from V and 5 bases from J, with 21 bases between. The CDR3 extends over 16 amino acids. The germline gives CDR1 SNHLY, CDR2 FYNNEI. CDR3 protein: CASSSLRGTFGTEAFF. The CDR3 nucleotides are TGTGCCAGCAGTTCCCTCCGGGGGACGTTTGGGACTGAAGCTTTCTTT.

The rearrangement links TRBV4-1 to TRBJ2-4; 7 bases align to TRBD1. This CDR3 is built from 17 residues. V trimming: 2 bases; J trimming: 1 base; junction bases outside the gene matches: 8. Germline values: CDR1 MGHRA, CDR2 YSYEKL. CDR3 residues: CASSQSEQGRAKNIQYF. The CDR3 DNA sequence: TGCGCCAGCAGCCAATCTGAACAGGGGCGGGCCAAAAACATTCAGTACTTC.

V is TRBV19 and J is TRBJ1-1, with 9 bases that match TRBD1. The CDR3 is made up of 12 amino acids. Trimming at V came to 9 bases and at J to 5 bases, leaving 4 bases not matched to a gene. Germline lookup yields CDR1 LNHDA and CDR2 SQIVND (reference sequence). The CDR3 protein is CASTGGRTEAFF. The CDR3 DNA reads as TGTGCCAGCACAGGGGGCAGGACTGAAGCTTTCTTT.

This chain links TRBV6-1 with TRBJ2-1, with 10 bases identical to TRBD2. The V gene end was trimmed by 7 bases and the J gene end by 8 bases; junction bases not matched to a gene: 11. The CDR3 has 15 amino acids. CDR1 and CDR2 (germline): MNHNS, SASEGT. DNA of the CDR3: TGTGCCAGCATTCTCAGCGGGGGGGCCATTGATGAGCAGTTCTTC. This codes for CASILSGGAIDEQFF.

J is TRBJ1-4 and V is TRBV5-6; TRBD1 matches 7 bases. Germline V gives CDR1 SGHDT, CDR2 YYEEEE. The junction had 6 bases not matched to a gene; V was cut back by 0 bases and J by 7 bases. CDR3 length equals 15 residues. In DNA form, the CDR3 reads TGTGCCAGCAGCTTGGCGGACAGGAGGCTTGAAAAACTGTTTTTT. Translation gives CASSLADRRLEKLFF.

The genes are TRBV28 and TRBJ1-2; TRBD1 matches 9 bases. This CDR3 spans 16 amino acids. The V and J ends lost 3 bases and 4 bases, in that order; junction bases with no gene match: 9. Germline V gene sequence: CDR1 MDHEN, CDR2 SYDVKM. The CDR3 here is CASSFGPKDRGYGYTF. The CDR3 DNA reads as TGTGCCAGCAGTTTTGGCCCCAAGGACAGGGGCTATGGCTACACCTTC.

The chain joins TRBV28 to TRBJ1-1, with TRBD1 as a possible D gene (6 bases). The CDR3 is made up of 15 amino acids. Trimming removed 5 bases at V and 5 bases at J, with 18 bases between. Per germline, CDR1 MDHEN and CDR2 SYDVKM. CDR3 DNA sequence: TGTGCCAGCAGTGTCGCCCAGGGGAGAGGGACTGAAGCTTTCTTT. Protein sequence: CASSVAQGRGTEAFF.

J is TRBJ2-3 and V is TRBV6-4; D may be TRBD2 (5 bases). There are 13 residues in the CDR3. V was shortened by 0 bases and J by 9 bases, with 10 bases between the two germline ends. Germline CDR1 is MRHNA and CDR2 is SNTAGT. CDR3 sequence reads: CASSDSSGGTQYF. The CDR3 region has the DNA TGTGCCAGCAGTGACTCCTCAGGAGGCACGCAGTATTTT.

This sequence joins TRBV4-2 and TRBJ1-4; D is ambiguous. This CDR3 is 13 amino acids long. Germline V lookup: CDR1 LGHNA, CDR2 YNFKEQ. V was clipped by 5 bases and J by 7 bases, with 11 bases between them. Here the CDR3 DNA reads TGTGCCAGCAGCTTGTTTCCGAGTGAAAAACTGTTTTTT. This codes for CASSLFPSEKLFF.

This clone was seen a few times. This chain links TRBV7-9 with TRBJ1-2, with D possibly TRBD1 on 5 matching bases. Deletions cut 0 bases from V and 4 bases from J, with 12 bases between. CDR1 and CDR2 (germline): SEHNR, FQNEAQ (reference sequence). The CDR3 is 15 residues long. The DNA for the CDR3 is TGTGCCAGCAGCTTAGCGGGGCAGGGTGTCTATGGCTACACCTTC. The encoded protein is CASSLAGQGVYGYTF.

The DNA for the CDR3 is TGTGCCATCAGGTCCCTAGCGGGAATGACCGGGGAGCTGTTTTTT. This gives the protein CAIRSLAGMTGELFF. The rearrangement links TRBV10-3 to TRBJ2-2; the match to TRBD2 covers 9 bases. Germline CDR1 is ENHRY and CDR2 is SYGVKD. This CDR3 comprises 15 residues. V lost 6 bases and J lost 5; bases outside the gene matches: 7.

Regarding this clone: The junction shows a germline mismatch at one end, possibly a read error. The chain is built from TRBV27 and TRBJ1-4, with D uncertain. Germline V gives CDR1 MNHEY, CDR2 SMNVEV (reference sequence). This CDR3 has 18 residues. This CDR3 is CASSLSFGLTPAAEKLFF. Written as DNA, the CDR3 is TGTGCCAGCAGTCTATCTTTTGGACTTACACCGGCCGCTGAAAAACTGTTTTTT.